This T cell receptor beta chain was sequenced for a study of cytomegalovirus exposure and HLA in healthy donors. Study results and limitations: Within a later analysis, the majority of CMV-associated TCR beta chains appeared HLA-restricted.

There are 16 residues in the CDR3. Trimming shortened V by 5 bases and J by 4 bases, and 15 bases separated the two germline ends. Germline CDR1 SGHVS, CDR2 FNYEAQ. A note on this clone: Antigen: not known.

Researchers ran the PCR with 60 Vbeta and 13 Jbeta primers. Sequenced by immunoSEQ multiplex PCR; TCRdb stores in-frame clones only, minus some. Among 130,000 or so clones listed, 70% to 80% were seen once. This rearrangement joins TRBV7-6 to TRBJ2-6; TRBD1 might be the D (5 bases). This sequence was found in a young man in good health and CMV-seronegative. Sample: PBMCs. CDR3 DNA sequence: TGTGCCAGCAGCCCCGGTACCAGGGCCGGGGCCAACGTCCTGACTTTC. Translating gives CASSPGTRAGANVLTF.